Described below is a single T cell receptor beta chain sequence and its context. This sample was taken from a study of T cell clones after liver transplantation. V dropped 3 bases and J dropped 5 bases, with 7 bases sitting between them. This CDR3 is 13 amino acids long. Looked up from germline, CDR1 is ENHRY and CDR2 is SYGVKD. This table comes from immunoSEQ multiplex PCR, and its TCRdb copy is limited to in-frame clones, with some not included. This sample yields about 50,000 clones, of which about 69% are seen a single time; 7.5% to 10% belongs to the top ten. The chain carries TRBV10-3 and TRBJ1-4; no clear D. The sequenced sample was CD4+ T cells from blood, obtained less than 70 months after liver transplant. The receptor was isolated from a human patient who received a liver transplant. Some of the T cells might come from the graft donor. The CDR3, as DNA: TGTGCCATCAGTGACAGCGCGAATGAAAAACTGTTTTTT. Translation: CAISDSANEKLFF.